Described below is a single TCR beta chain sequence and its context. Its antigen is currently unknown. This record belongs to a study of Ad26.COV2.S vaccination and SARS-CoV-2 variants. Study-level results: Comparability of non-spike TCR breadth was observed across vaccine and placebo recipients.

Repertoires were generated with immunoSEQ multiplex PCR, while TCRdb's copy carries only in-frame clones and drops some. The sample comprises 350,000 to 500,000 clones, 89% of which are singletons, and approximately 2.5% rests with the top ten. Treatment of the sample: around 19 received Ad26.COV2.S at low or high dose, single or two shots; several received placebo; per-sample allocation not given. Repertoires come from day 63 after the first vaccine or placebo injection. Sequencing was performed on peripheral blood, taken in a trial of Ad26.COV2.S vaccine versus placebo. The origin of this receptor is a person aged 18-65 years who received the Ad26.COV2.S COVID-19 vaccine or a placebo.

DNA of the CDR3: TGTGCCAGCAGCTTGTTGCGGGAGGGTTACGAGCAGTACGTC. The encoded protein is CASSLLREGYEQYV. The chain combines TRBV5-6 with TRBJ2-7; TRBD2 aligns across 9 bases. V lost 1 base and J lost 4; bases outside the gene matches: 3. This CDR3 has 14 amino acids. CDR1 and CDR2 (germline): SGHDT, YYEEEE.